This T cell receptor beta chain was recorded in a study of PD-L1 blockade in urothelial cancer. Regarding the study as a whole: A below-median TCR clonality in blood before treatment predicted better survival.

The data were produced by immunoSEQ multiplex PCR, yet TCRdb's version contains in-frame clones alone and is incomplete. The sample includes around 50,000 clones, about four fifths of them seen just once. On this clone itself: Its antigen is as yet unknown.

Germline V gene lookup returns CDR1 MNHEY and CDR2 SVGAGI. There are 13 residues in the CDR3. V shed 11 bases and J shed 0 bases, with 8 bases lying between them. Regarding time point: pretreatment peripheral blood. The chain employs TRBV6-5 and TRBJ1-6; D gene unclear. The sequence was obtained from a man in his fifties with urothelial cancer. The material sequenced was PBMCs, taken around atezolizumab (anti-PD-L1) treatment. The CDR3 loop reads CASLGSYNSPLHF. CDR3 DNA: TGTGCCTCCCTAGGCTCCTATAATTCACCCCTCCACTTT.